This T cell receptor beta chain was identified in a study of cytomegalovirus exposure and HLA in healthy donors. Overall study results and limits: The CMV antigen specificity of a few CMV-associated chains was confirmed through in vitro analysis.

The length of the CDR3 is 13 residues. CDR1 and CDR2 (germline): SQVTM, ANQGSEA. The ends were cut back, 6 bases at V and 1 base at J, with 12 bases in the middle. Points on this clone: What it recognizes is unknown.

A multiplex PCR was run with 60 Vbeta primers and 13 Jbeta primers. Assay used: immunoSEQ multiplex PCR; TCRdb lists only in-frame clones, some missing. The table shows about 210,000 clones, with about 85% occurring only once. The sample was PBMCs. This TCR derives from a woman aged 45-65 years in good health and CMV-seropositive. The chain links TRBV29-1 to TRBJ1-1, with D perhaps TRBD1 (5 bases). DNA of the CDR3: TGCAGCGTCGGACAAGGTTCGAACACTGAAGCTTTCTTT. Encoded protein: CSVGQGSNTEAFF.